The rows below give T cell receptor beta chains drawn from one sample of a study of CD8 T cells in ankylosing spondylitis. One entry per CDR3 protein, called by TCRdb with MiXCR from the 5' RACE reads. The repertoire includes about 500,000 distinct CDR3 sequences, roughly 13% of them detected once, and almost 7% sits in the top ten. The sample consisted of blood, either unsorted or a sorted T cell fraction (not recorded which). The receptor set was obtained from a male donor with ankylosing spondylitis. Each CDR3 is given with its conserved first and last residue. The D gene is left open where the match is weak. Not every row has a clone size; where given, it reads once, few, many or a size class.

j_gene | abundance | v_gene | d_gene | CDR3nt | CDR3aa
TRBJ2-1 | NA | TRBV18 | NA | TGTGCCAGCTCATCCTACAGGGAGTCCTACAATGAGCAGTTCTTC | CASSSYRESYNEQFF
TRBJ2-1 | many | TRBV7-2 | TRBD1 | TGTGCCAGCAGCACCCGGGACAGGGTTGGGAATGAGCAGTTCTTC | CASSTRDRVGNEQFF
TRBJ2-5 | few | TRBV6-5 | NA | TGTGCCAGCACTTGGGACTTCCAAGAGACCCAGTACTTC | CASTWDFQETQYF
TRBJ1-1 | few | TRBV20-1 | TRBD1 | TGCAGTGCACCGACGACAGGGTTGGGCACTGAAGCTTTCTTT | CSAPTTGLGTEAFF
TRBJ1-2 | NA | TRBV20-1 | NA | TGCAGTGCCTCCCACGGGGGTCTCTATGGCTACACCTTC | CSASHGGLYGYTF
TRBJ2-3 | few | TRBV4-2 | TRBD2 | TGTGCCAGCAGCCAAAAAACGGCTAGCGGGAAGACAGATACGCAGTATTTT | CASSQKTASGKTDTQYF
TRBJ2-3 | NA | TRBV15 | TRBD2 | TGTGCCACCAGCTCCAAGGGGCGGGGGGTCAGCACAGATACGCAGTATTTT | CATSSKGRGVSTDTQYF
TRBJ1-2 | few | TRBV5-1 | NA | TGCGCCAGCAGCTTGGATCGACAGTACTATGGCTACACCTTC | CASSLDRQYYGYTF
TRBJ2-1 | NA | TRBV12-3/TRBV12-4 | TRBD2 | TGTGCCAGCAGGGAAGTCACTAGCGGGAGAGGCCACAATGAGCAGTTCTTC | CASREVTSGRGHNEQFF
TRBJ2-3 | many | TRBV24-1 | TRBD1 | TGTGCCACCAGTGACCCCGGACAGGGGGCAAGCACAGATACGCAGTATTTT | CATSDPGQGASTDTQYF
TRBJ2-3 | NA | TRBV29-1 | NA | TGCAGCGTTGAACCAGGCACAGATACGCAGTATTTT | CSVEPGTDTQYF
TRBJ2-1 | many | TRBV29-1 | TRBD1 | TGCAGCGTTGGGAGATCAGGGGGCGATGAGCAGTTCTTC | CSVGRSGGDEQFF
TRBJ2-5 | NA | TRBV11-2 | TRBD2 | TGTGCCAGCAGCTCTATCAAGCGGGATCGGGGGGGGGCCCAGTACTTC | CASSSIKRDRGGAQYF
TRBJ2-2 | NA | TRBV27 | NA | TGTGCCAGCACGGGCGGATTGAACACCGGGGAGCTGTTTTTT | CASTGGLNTGELFF
TRBJ2-2 | NA | TRBV20-1 | TRBD2 | TGCAGTGCTAAGCTAGCGGGAGTGGGCGGGGAGCTGTTTTTT | CSAKLAGVGGELFF
TRBJ1-5 | many | TRBV12-3/TRBV12-4 | TRBD1 | TGTGCCAGCAGTTGGCAGGGGGCGGATCAGCCCCAGCATTTT | CASSWQGADQPQHF
TRBJ1-1 | few | TRBV5-4 | TRBD1 | TGTGCCAGCAGCTTGGGCACAGGGGGCATCTCTGAAGCTTTCTTT | CASSLGTGGISEAFF
TRBJ2-1 | many | TRBV5-1 | NA | TGCGCCAGCACCCCTGGTCGTCTCAATGAGCAGTTCTTC | CASTPGRLNEQFF
TRBJ1-5 | NA | TRBV20-1 | NA | TGCTGTGCTAGAGACCAACACTTACAATATAGCAATCAGCCCCAGCATTTT | CCARDQHLQYSNQPQHF
TRBJ2-4 | many | TRBV29-1 | NA | TGCAGCGTCCTTGGACGCGAGGGCGTAAACATTCAGTACTTC | CSVLGREGVNIQYF
TRBJ2-2 | NA | TRBV2 | TRBD2 | TGTGCCAGCAGTGAAGCGGGACTAGCGGGAGGGACCGGGGAGCTGTTTTTT | CASSEAGLAGGTGELFF
TRBJ1-1 | NA | TRBV18 | NA | TGTGCCAGCTCACCCCTAATGACAGAGACGAACACTGAAGCTTTCTTT | CASSPLMTETNTEAFF
TRBJ2-1 | few | TRBV7-2 | NA | TGTGCCAGCGGAAGCGGGTACAACAATGAGCAGTTCTTC | CASGSGYNNEQFF
TRBJ2-5 | NA | TRBV24-1 | NA | TGTGCCACTCGAGCGGGCGCGGGGATAGGCCAAGAGACCCAGTACTTC | CATRAGAGIGQETQYF
TRBJ1-2 | few | TRBV5-1 | NA | TGCGCCAGTTCTCGGGACATGGGAGGCTATGGCTACACCTTC | CASSRDMGGYGYTF
TRBJ2-7 | few | TRBV20-1 | TRBD2 | TGCAGTGCGCCGACTAGCGGAGCCTACGAGCAGTACTTC | CSAPTSGAYEQYF
TRBJ2-2 | few | TRBV6-5 | NA | TGTGCCAGCAGTTTCGACAGCTTCTCTCTACGGTCCGGGGAGCTGTTTTTT | CASSFDSFSLRSGELFF
TRBJ2-2 | few | TRBV29-1 | NA | TGCAGCGTTGAGGGAAACGGGGAGCTGTTTTTT | CSVEGNGELFF
TRBJ1-6 | NA | TRBV9 | NA | TGTGCCAGCAGCGTAGGGGGGAGTAATTCACCCCTCCACTTT | CASSVGGSNSPLHF
TRBJ2-1 | many | TRBV7-2 | NA | TGTGCCAGCAGCTTATCCTTTGACAGCAATGAGCAGTTCTTC | CASSLSFDSNEQFF
TRBJ2-1 | NA | TRBV10-3 | NA | TGTGCCTCCCAGGGGGGCGGGCGAAACAATGAGCAGTTCTTC | CASQGGGRNNEQFF
TRBJ2-1 | few | TRBV5-4 | TRBD2 | TGTGCCAGCAGCTTGATGATGGCGGGAGGGCTTGACGAGCAGTTCTTC | CASSLMMAGGLDEQFF
TRBJ1-1 | few | TRBV20-1 | NA | TGCAGTGCTAATAGGGACACTGAAGCTTTCTTT | CSANRDTEAFF
TRBJ1-5 | few | TRBV5-1 | TRBD1 | TGCGCCAGCAGCTTGGAGGGACAGTTCAATCAGCCCCAGCATTTT | CASSLEGQFNQPQHF
TRBJ2-1 | few | TRBV7-2 | NA | TGTGCCAGCAGTGTCGGGTGGGCTGAATACAATGAGCAGTTCTTC | CASSVGWAEYNEQFF
TRBJ2-2 | few | TRBV6-1 | TRBD2 | TGTGCCAGCACTAATAGCGGGGCCAACACCGGGGAGCTGTTTTTT | CASTNSGANTGELFF
TRBJ2-7 | few | TRBV24-1 | NA | TGTGCCACCAGTGATTCCGCAAGCGAGCAGTACTTC | CATSDSASEQYF
TRBJ1-2 | NA | TRBV18 | NA | TGTGCCAGCTCACCAGCAGGCGACAACTATGGCTACACCTTC | CASSPAGDNYGYTF
TRBJ2-3 | NA | TRBV7-2 | TRBD2 | TGTGCCAGCAGCTTAAGGACTAGCGGGAGGCCGGGGAATACGCAGTATTTT | CASSLRTSGRPGNTQYF
TRBJ2-3 | NA | TRBV20-1 | TRBD2 | TGCAGTGCTAGAGAGTTAGGACTAGCTCCTAGCACAGATACGCAGTATTTT | CSARELGLAPSTDTQYF
TRBJ2-3 | NA | TRBV2 | TRBD2 | TGTGCCAGCAGGGGACTAGGAGGAGATACGCAGTATTTT | CASRGLGGDTQYF
TRBJ2-1 | few | TRBV4-1 | NA | TGCGCCAGCAGCCACTCCCTAGCTCAATCCTACAATGAGCAGTTCTTC | CASSHSLAQSYNEQFF
TRBJ1-1 | few | TRBV27 | NA | TGTGCCAGCAGTTTATCCCAGGGGAGGCGGATGAACACTGAAGCTTTCTTT | CASSLSQGRRMNTEAFF
TRBJ2-5 | few | TRBV24-1 | TRBD1 | TGTGCCACCAGTGATATTGGACAGGGGAGGGATACCCAGTACTTC | CATSDIGQGRDTQYF
TRBJ1-4 | NA | TRBV12-3/TRBV12-4 | NA | TGTGCCAGCAGTTCCTCGGCCCCCCGGTGGAAACTGTTTTTT | CASSSSAPRWKLFF